A selection of T cell receptor beta chains follows, all from one sample in a study of pediatric ulcerative colitis. Clones were read by immunoSEQ multiplex PCR, and TCRdb kept only the in-frame ones, dropping some. This table holds some 57,000 clones, 87% found once. Sequenced input: blood. Receptors originate from a boy between 5 and 17 years old who was a control in a study of pediatric ulcerative colitis. CDR3s include the opening cysteine and the closing phenylalanine or tryptophan. A D gene is named only where the DNA matches it firmly. Clone size, where shown, is once, few, many, or a class for clones that have expanded.

clone size | J gene | D gene | V gene | CDR3 DNA | CDR3 protein
- | TRBJ1-1 | - | TRBV7-8 | TGTGCCAGCAGCTTCAAAAGAAACACTGAAGCTTTCTTT | CASSFKRNTEAFF
- | TRBJ1-4 | - | TRBV7-9 | TGTGCCAGCAGCTTAGCGCTGGGGGCCAATGAAAAACTGTTTTTT | CASSLALGANEKLFF
- | TRBJ1-1 | TRBD1 | TRBV28 | TGTGCCAGCCGCCAGCGGGACAGGGCCAGCACTGAAGCTTTCTTT | CASRQRDRASTEAFF
- | TRBJ1-6 | - | TRBV15 | TGTGCCACCAGCAGAGGGTTGTCGGGGCATTCACCCCTCCACTTT | CATSRGLSGHSPLHF
- | TRBJ1-2 | - | TRBV5-1 | TGCGCCAGCAGCTTGGATGGGACTACTAACTATGGCTACACCTTC | CASSLDGTTNYGYTF
- | TRBJ2-7 | - | TRBV11-2 | TGTGCCAGCAGCCTACCTTCTTCCTACGAGCAGTACTTC | CASSLPSSYEQYF
- | TRBJ1-1 | - | TRBV30 | TGTGCCTGGAGTGGACCACTGGACAGGAACACTGAAGCTTTCTTT | CAWSGPLDRNTEAFF
- | TRBJ2-1 | TRBD2 | TRBV6-1 | TGTGCCAGCAGTGTTAGCGGGGGGACCTACAATGAGCAGTTCTTC | CASSVSGGTYNEQFF
few | TRBJ1-5 | - | TRBV2 | TGTGCCAGCAGCAGGGCAGGGTATAGCAATCAGCCCCAGCATTTT | CASSRAGYSNQPQHF
- | TRBJ1-2 | - | TRBV28 | TGTGCCAGCAGTTCTGGACAGATCTATGGCTACACCTTC | CASSSGQIYGYTF
- | TRBJ1-5 | TRBD1 | TRBV23-1 | TGCGCCAGCAGTCAAAGACAGGGTGGCGATCAGCCCCAGCATTTT | CASSQRQGGDQPQHF
few | TRBJ1-5 | - | TRBV6-1 | TGTGCCAGCAACGAATGGGCGCCCCAGCATTTT | CASNEWAPQHF
- | TRBJ1-2 | - | TRBV9 | TGTGCCAGCAGCGACACCTTTAACCTGCACTTCTCGACTAACTATGGCTACACCTTC | CASSDTFNLHFSTNYGYTF
- | TRBJ1-5 | - | TRBV29-1 | TGCAGCGTTGTGGGTGCGACATCCCAGCATTTT | CSVVGATSQHF
- | TRBJ1-1 | - | TRBV7-5 | TGTGCCAGAAGTTGGGACATCCATCTGAACACTGAAGCTTTCTTT | CARSWDIHLNTEAFF
few | TRBJ1-1 | - | TRBV19 | TGTGCCAGTAGCGCAGGGTTTCCGACTGAAGCTTTCTTT | CASSAGFPTEAFF
- | TRBJ2-1 | TRBD2 | TRBV5-1 | TGCGCCAGCAGCTTGGCGGGAGGGATCAGCTACAATGAGCAGTTCTTC | CASSLAGGISYNEQFF